This T cell receptor beta chain comes out of a study of blood T cell repertoires in COVID-19. Sequencing used immunoSEQ multiplex PCR; TCRdb keeps in-frame clones, though not all of them. The table records approximately 320,000 clones, 85% of them present only once. The V and J ends lost 5 bases and 6 bases, in that order; junction bases with no gene match: 1. The CDR3 length is 12 residues. CDR1 and CDR2 (germline): SGHVT, SQSDAQ. This receptor was identified in a human donor in a cohort sampled during active COVID-19. Sequencing was carried out using peripheral blood. The chain uses TRBV7-4 and TRBJ1-5; TRBD1 matches 7 bases. For the CDR3, the DNA is TGTGCCAGCAGCCACAGGGGTCAGCCCCAGCATTTT. This gives the protein CASSHRGQPQHF.